A single sample gave rise to the 18 T cell receptor beta chains below, sequenced in a study of blood T cell repertoires in COVID-19. Sequenced by immunoSEQ multiplex PCR; TCRdb stores in-frame clones only, minus some. The sample has about 160,000 clones, around four fifths seen once. What was sequenced was PBMCs or T cells enriched from blood (not recorded which). The receptors originated from a woman aged 50 to 60 who had recovered from COVID-19.

The chain couples TRBV9 to TRBJ2-1, with 8 bases matching TRBD1. V was clipped by 4 bases and J by 0 bases; unmatched bases: 6. This CDR3 spans 16 amino acids. Per germline, CDR1 SGDLS and CDR2 YYNGEE. The CDR3 DNA sequence: TGTGCCAGCAGCCCATGGGACAGGAGCTCCTACAATGAGCAGTTCTTC. Protein sequence: CASSPWDRSSYNEQFF.

The genes are TRBV5-1 and TRBJ2-1; 13 bases agree with TRBD2. V lost 0 bases to trimming and J lost 7 bases; unmatched junction nucleotides: 10. The V gene's germline CDR1 is SGHRS and CDR2 YFSETQ. The CDR3 totals 18 residues. The CDR3 sequence: CASSLEGPRLAGGNEQFF. DNA of the CDR3: TGCGCCAGCAGCTTGGAGGGCCCCCGACTAGCGGGAGGAAATGAGCAGTTCTTC. The full variable domain, completed using reference TRBV5-1 and TRBJ2-1, is KAGVTQTPRYLIKTRGQQVTLSCSPISGHRSVSWYQQTPGQGLQFLFEYFSETQRNKGNFPGRFSGRQFSNSRSEMNVSTLELGDSALYLCASSLEGPRLAGGNEQFFGPGTRLTVL.

The gene calls are TRBV4-3 and TRBJ2-5, with 9 bases aligning to TRBD2. V lost 0 bases, J lost 2 bases, and 10 bases stayed unmatched. Looked up from germline, CDR1 is LGHNA and CDR2 is YSLEER. The CDR3 consists of 18 residues. In nucleotides, the CDR3 is TGCGCCAGCAGCCAAGAGAGTTCAGCGGGGGGTGAGCAAGAGACCCAGTACTTC. Its protein product is CASSQESSAGGEQETQYF.

The table lists this clone with a count of one. The gene calls are TRBV2 and TRBJ1-1, with 9 bases aligning to TRBD1. V shed 5 bases and J 4 bases; nucleotides not matched to a gene: 8. This CDR3 is built from 15 residues. Per germline, CDR1 SNHLY and CDR2 FYNNEI. The CDR3 DNA reads as TGTGCCAGCAGTAAGGACAGGGGCGCGGGCACTGAAGCTTTCTTT. This gives the protein CASSKDRGAGTEAFF.

The CDR3 is CASSAGTDGRGYTF. The DNA of the CDR3 is TGCGCCAGCAGCGCCGGGACAGATGGACGGGGCTACACCTTC. This chain uses TRBV4-1 with TRBJ1-2; 7 bases are a match to TRBD1. The ends lost 5 bases at V and 8 bases at J; junction bases unmatched: 11. Looked up from germline, CDR1 is MGHRA and CDR2 is YSYEKL. The CDR3 contains 14 residues.

V usage is TRBV10-3 and J usage is TRBJ2-2, with a tentative D call TRBD1 (5 bases). Germline lookup yields CDR1 ENHRY and CDR2 SYGVKD. The CDR3 runs 13 residues. Trimming left V 3 bases short and J 4 bases short, with 6 bases between. The DNA for the CDR3 is TGTGCCATCAGTGAAAGGGGCACCGGGGAGCTGTTTTTT. Protein sequence: CAISERGTGELFF.

V usage is TRBV7-2 and J usage is TRBJ2-7; 8 positions agree with TRBD2. J gave up 0 bases and V 5 bases, and 18 bases lay outside the gene matches. This CDR3 is 19 amino acids long. Germline values: CDR1 SGHTA, CDR2 FQGNSA. CDR3: CASSPYGEVREASSYEQYF. In DNA form, the CDR3 reads TGTGCCAGCAGCCCCTATGGGGAGGTGCGGGAGGCTAGCTCCTACGAGCAGTACTTC.

V usage is TRBV27 and J usage is TRBJ2-1; the match to TRBD2 covers 10 bases. Trimming cost V 2 bases and J 8 bases; bases outside gene matches: 9. The CDR3 runs to 16 residues. Germline CDR1 reads MNHEY; CDR2 reads SMNVEV (reference sequence). The CDR3 region is CASSLGASGSHYEQFF. In DNA form, the CDR3 reads TGTGCCAGCAGTTTAGGCGCTAGCGGGAGTCACTATGAGCAGTTCTTC.

V and J are TRBV27 and TRBJ1-1; 9 positions agree with TRBD1. CDR3 length equals 15 residues. The ends lost 6 bases at V and 1 base at J; junction bases unmatched: 6. Germline loops: CDR1 MNHEY, CDR2 SMNVEV (reference sequence). CDR3 sequence reads: CASRYAGQGNTEAFF. Written as DNA, the CDR3 is TGTGCCAGCAGGTATGCGGGACAGGGGAACACTGAAGCTTTCTTT.

The V and J genes are TRBV7-9 and TRBJ2-7; D ambiguous. The V end lost 4 bases, the J end lost 0 bases, and 10 bases lay between the germline ends. Per the germline V gene, CDR1 is SEHNR and CDR2 is FQNEAQ (reference sequence). The CDR3 runs 14 residues. This CDR3 is CASSSTQTSYEQYF. DNA for the CDR3: TGTGCCAGCAGCTCGACACAAACCTCCTACGAGCAGTACTTC.

The chain links TRBV6-2 or TRBV6-3 to TRBJ1-5; D is perhaps TRBD1 (5 bases). Trimming removed 4 bases at V and 1 base at J, with 17 bases between. Germline lookup yields CDR1 MNHEY and CDR2 SVGEGT. The CDR3 contains 17 residues. CDR3 sequence reads: CASSSPPGRGSNQPQHF. The CDR3 DNA sequence: TGTGCCAGCAGTTCCCCCCCAGGGAGGGGAAGCAATCAGCCCCAGCATTTT.

This clone was detected a few times. This chain's CDR3 is CASSLERGNYGYTF. CDR3 nucleotide sequence: TGCGCCAGCAGCCTAGAAAGGGGTAACTATGGCTACACCTTC. The V call is TRBV4-3, the J call TRBJ1-2; D possibly corresponds to TRBD1 (5 bases). The CDR3 is made up of 14 amino acids. Germline V gene lookup returns CDR1 LGHNA and CDR2 YSLEER. V shed 4 bases and J shed 1 base, with 10 bases lying between them.

This clone has only one observation. The V call is TRBV28, the J call TRBJ2-7, with TRBD1 matching 8 bases. V dropped 5 bases and J dropped 2; count of bases not matched to a gene: 11. There are 16 residues in the CDR3. Germline V CDR1 and CDR2: MDHEN, SYDVKM. The CDR3 region is CASSSSGTGNPYEQYF. The CDR3 DNA reads as TGTGCCAGCAGTAGTTCCGGGACAGGAAACCCCTACGAGCAGTACTTC.

CDR3 nucleotides: TGTGCCAGCAGCTTAGATTCTGGACTTACTTACGAGCAGTACTTC. It translates to CASSLDSGLTYEQYF. V is TRBV11-3 and J is TRBJ2-7; possibly TRBD2 for D (5 bases). CDR3 size: 15 residues. Germline CDR1 is SGHNT and CDR2 is YENEEA. Trimming pared 0 bases from V and 4 bases from J, leaving 13 bases between.

The chain is built from TRBV19 and TRBJ2-5, with 8 bases identical to TRBD1. The V segment lost 5 bases and the J segment 2 bases; nucleotides outside the gene matches: 7. The CDR3 contains 15 residues. Germline CDR1 LNHDA, CDR2 SQIVND (reference sequence). CDR3 region: CASSGGGTGQETQYF. In DNA, the CDR3 is TGTGCCAGTAGTGGGGGCGGGACAGGTCAAGAGACCCAGTACTTC.

J is TRBJ1-6 and V is TRBV12-3 or TRBV12-4; 8 bases are shared with TRBD1. The CDR3 spans 12 residues. The trim removed 6 bases at V and 11 bases at J, leaving 3 bases unmatched. CDR3 region: CASRDRAAPLHF. CDR3 nucleotide sequence: TGTGCCAGCAGGGACAGGGCGGCACCCCTCCACTTT.

This chain connects TRBV6-5 to TRBJ2-1; 9 bases are shared with TRBD2. Germline V gene sequence: CDR1 MNHEY, CDR2 SVGAGI. This CDR3 is 16 amino acids long. After removal of 4 bases from V and 7 bases from J, the junction contained 11 bases not matched to a gene. CDR3 sequence: CASSSPRGGAGNEQFF. The CDR3 bases are TGTGCCAGCAGTTCACCCCGCGGGGGGGCGGGGAATGAGCAGTTCTTC.

V usage is TRBV2 and J usage is TRBJ2-7; D is possibly TRBD1 (5 bases). Germline V gene data show CDR1 as SNHLY and CDR2 as FYNNEI. The V end was cut by 4 bases, the J end by 2 bases, with 12 bases between. The CDR3 sequence is 14 residues long. DNA of the CDR3: TGTGCCAGCAGTGGACAGTTAGGCACCTACGAGCAGTACTTC. It codes for CASSGQLGTYEQYF.